Each of the 20 T cell receptor beta chains below was sequenced from the same sample in a study of T cell responses to AZD1222 COVID-19 vaccine. Sequencing was performed with immunoSEQ multiplex PCR; in TCRdb, only in-frame clones are kept and a portion is missing. The sample's table shows some 150,000 clones. The specimen sequenced was peripheral blood. The receptors here all came from an adult in good health.

The chain recombines TRBV7-6 with TRBJ2-3; D tentatively fits TRBD1 or TRBD2 (5 bases each). The V and J ends lost 5 bases and 0 bases respectively, with 18 bases between them. Germline CDR1 is SGHVS and CDR2 is FNYEAQ. There are 17 residues in the CDR3. The CDR3 region is CASSRRDGGFSTDTQYF. CDR3 DNA: TGTGCCAGCAGCCGCCGGGACGGAGGTTTTAGCACAGATACGCAGTATTTT.

CDR3 coding DNA: TGCGCCAGCAGCCACCAAAGGGACGCGTCGTTTCAGGGGCTGCAGGGCTACACCTTC. Residues: CASSHQRDASFQGLQGYTF. This chain uses TRBV4-3 with TRBJ1-2; D may be TRBD1 (6 bases). The CDR3 has 19 residues. V was clipped by 3 bases and J by 8 bases, with 31 bases between them. Germline V gene sequence: CDR1 LGHNA, CDR2 YSLEER.

The chain recombines TRBV2 with TRBJ1-2; D ambiguous. The CDR3 has 14 residues. V was trimmed by 4 bases and J by 6 bases, leaving 15 bases between them. The germline CDR1 and CDR2 sequences are SNHLY and FYNNEI. The chain's CDR3 is CASSGAWQEHGYTF. CDR3 nucleotides: TGTGCCAGCAGTGGGGCATGGCAGGAGCATGGCTACACCTTC. The variable domain in full, completed from reference TRBV2 and TRBJ1-2, reads EPEVTQTPSHQVTQMGQEVILRCVPISNHLYFYWYRQILGQKVEFLVSFYNNEISEKSEIFDDQFSVERPDGSNFTLKIRSTKLEDSAMYFCASSGAWQEHGYTFGSGTRLTVV.

V gene TRBV11-2 combines with J gene TRBJ1-5; perhaps TRBD1 as D (5 bases). Trimming pared 1 base from V and 0 bases from J, leaving 7 bases between. This CDR3 has 15 residues. Germline values: CDR1 SGHAT, CDR2 FQNNGV. The CDR3 here is CASSLGQLSNQPQHF. In DNA form, the CDR3 reads TGTGCCAGCAGCTTAGGACAGCTTAGCAATCAGCCCCAGCATTTT.

The chain couples TRBV5-1 to TRBJ2-6; the match to TRBD1 covers 8 bases. V was clipped by 4 bases and J by 0 bases; unmatched bases: 9. The length of the CDR3 is 18 residues. In germline, CDR1 is SGHRS, CDR2 YFSETQ. The CDR3 DNA is TGCGCCAGCAGCCGCAAGACAGGGGACATCTCTGGGGCCAACGTCCTGACTTTC. Its translation: CASSRKTGDISGANVLTF.

The chain employs TRBV7-2 and TRBJ1-1; tentatively, D is TRBD1 (6 bases). The CDR3 spans 14 residues. Trimming left V 5 bases short and J 2 bases short, with 12 bases between. CDR1 SGHTA and CDR2 FQGNSA come from the germline V gene. This chain's CDR3 is CASSVQTGNTEAFF. DNA for the CDR3: TGTGCCAGCAGCGTACAGACAGGAAACACTGAAGCTTTCTTT.

The gene calls are TRBV5-1 and TRBJ1-2; 10 nucleotides line up with TRBD1. The junction had 4 bases not matched to a gene; V was cut back by 4 bases and J by 1 base. The CDR3 extends over 15 amino acids. Germline-derived CDR1 and CDR2 are SGHRS and YFSETQ. CDR3 nucleotide sequence: TGCGCCAGCAGCCCGGGACAGGGGATTAACTATGGCTACACCTTC. Amino acids: CASSPGQGINYGYTF.

J is TRBJ1-1 and V is TRBV3-1 (or the pseudogene TRBV3-2), with D maybe TRBD1 (6 bases). Germline loops: CDR1 LGHDT, CDR2 YNNKEL (reference sequence). The CDR3 extends over 14 amino acids. Trimming stripped 5 bases from V and 0 bases from J, with 10 bases between. CDR3 coding DNA: TGTGCCAGCAGCTCAGGGGAGGTGAACACTGAAGCTTTCTTT. Its protein product is CASSSGEVNTEAFF.

The V call is TRBV10-3, the J call TRBJ2-5, with D unclear. Germline lookup yields CDR1 ENHRY and CDR2 SYGVKD. The CDR3 sequence is 12 residues long. The V gene lost 3 bases and the J gene lost 5 bases, with 7 bases spanning the gap. The CDR3, as DNA: TGTGCCATCAGTGAAAGGGCGGAGACCCAGTACTTC. As protein: CAISERAETQYF.

The chain is built from TRBV3-1 (or the pseudogene TRBV3-2) and TRBJ1-3, with D hard to call. Trimming removed 1 base from V and 11 bases from J, with 18 bases in between. The CDR3 contains 15 residues. Germline CDR1 and CDR2: LGHDT and YNNKEL (reference sequence). DNA of the CDR3: TGTGCCAGCAGCCAAGTGAGGGTGCGGAGGAATCCCATATATTTT. Translating it yields CASSQVRVRRNPIYF.

The chain is built from TRBV3-1 (or the pseudogene TRBV3-2) and TRBJ1-4; D gene unclear. Germline V lookup: CDR1 LGHDT, CDR2 YNNKEL (reference sequence). The CDR3 extends over 17 amino acids. V was pared by 0 bases and J by 5 bases, with 16 bases between. DNA of the CDR3: TGTGCCAGCAGCCAAGACCCAGCCTTCGCCCCAAATGAAAAACTGTTTTTT. The encoded protein is CASSQDPAFAPNEKLFF.

V is TRBV11-3 and J is TRBJ1-6; D unclear. CDR3 length: 12 amino acids. Per the germline V gene, CDR1 is SGHNT and CDR2 is YENEEA. V was trimmed by 5 bases and J by 15 bases, leaving 14 bases between them. The CDR3 protein is CASSGAAYNLHF. CDR3 DNA sequence: TGTGCCAGCAGCGGTGCGGCTTACAACCTCCACTTT.

The chain is built from TRBV3-1 (or the pseudogene TRBV3-2) and TRBJ2-5; 10 bases align to TRBD2. V lost 2 bases and J lost 5; bases outside the gene matches: 23. CDR3 length: 21 amino acids. The germline V gene encodes CDR1 LGHDT and CDR2 YNNKEL (reference sequence). For the CDR3, the DNA is TGTGCCAGCAGCCAAAGCCCTCCCAGGGCGAGCGGGGGGGCCGGTGGGGAGACCCAGTACTTC. It is translated as CASSQSPPRASGGAGGETQYF.

The genes are TRBV5-6 and TRBJ1-4; D is perhaps TRBD1 (5 bases). Germline V gene sequence: CDR1 SGHDT, CDR2 YYEEEE. Trimming took off 4 bases at V and 3 bases at J, with 13 bases between the two ends. The CDR3 has 15 amino acids. CDR3 loop: CASSGRGKANEKLFF. In nucleotides, the CDR3 is TGTGCCAGCAGCGGACGGGGGAAGGCTAATGAAAAACTGTTTTTT.

The chain recombines TRBV29-1 with TRBJ1-5, with D tentatively TRBD1 (5 bases). CDR3 length: 12 residues. The germline gives CDR1 SQVTM, CDR2 ANQGSEA. The V end lost 4 bases, the J end lost 1 base, and 5 bases lay between the germline ends. The CDR3 loop reads CSVGQSNQPQHF. The CDR3 nucleotides are TGCAGCGTTGGACAGAGCAATCAGCCCCAGCATTTT.

The rearrangement joins TRBV19 to TRBJ1-1; TRBD1 agrees at 8 bases. The germline V gene encodes CDR1 LNHDA and CDR2 SQIVND (reference sequence). This CDR3 has 14 residues. The junction had 5 bases not matched to a gene; V was cut back by 3 bases and J by 5 bases. CDR3 protein: CASSMQGARTEAFF. The CDR3 DNA sequence: TGTGCCAGTAGTATGCAGGGGGCGCGGACTGAAGCTTTCTTT.

In DNA, the CDR3 is TGTGCCAGCTCATCACGGGACACAACAACTAATGAAAAACTGTTTTTT. Amino acid sequence: CASSSRDTTTNEKLFF. This sequence joins TRBV18 and TRBJ1-4; possible D gene TRBD1, 6 bases. V was trimmed by 5 bases and J by 0 bases, leaving 13 bases between them. The CDR3 extends over 16 amino acids. CDR1 and CDR2 (germline): KGHSH, LQKENI.

The gene calls are TRBV10-3 and TRBJ1-2; TRBD1 is a possible D gene (5 bases). The V end was cut by 3 bases, the J end by 0 bases, with 17 bases between. The germline V gene encodes CDR1 ENHRY and CDR2 SYGVKD. The CDR3 totals 17 residues. CDR3 amino acids: CAISDPGQIATNYGYTF. The CDR3 bases are TGTGCCATCAGTGACCCCGGACAAATTGCAACTAACTATGGCTACACCTTC.

CDR3 sequence: CASSLGSQETQYF. The CDR3 region has the DNA TGTGCCAGTAGTCTAGGCTCGCAGGAGACCCAGTACTTC. The genes are TRBV19 and TRBJ2-5; no reliable D call. Germline CDR1 is LNHDA and CDR2 is SQIVND (reference sequence). CDR3 length equals 13 residues. V lost 5 bases to trimming and J lost 5 bases, with 12 bases between them.

The chain employs TRBV4-1 and TRBJ1-6; 7 bases line up with TRBD1. V was clipped by 2 bases and J by 9 bases; unmatched bases: 13. CDR3 length: 17 residues. Germline CDR1 reads MGHRA; CDR2 reads YSYEKL. The CDR3 nucleotides read TGCGCCAGCAGCCAAACCCAACTAGGAAGGGGGCGTTCACCCCTCCACTTT. It is translated as CASSQTQLGRGRSPLHF.